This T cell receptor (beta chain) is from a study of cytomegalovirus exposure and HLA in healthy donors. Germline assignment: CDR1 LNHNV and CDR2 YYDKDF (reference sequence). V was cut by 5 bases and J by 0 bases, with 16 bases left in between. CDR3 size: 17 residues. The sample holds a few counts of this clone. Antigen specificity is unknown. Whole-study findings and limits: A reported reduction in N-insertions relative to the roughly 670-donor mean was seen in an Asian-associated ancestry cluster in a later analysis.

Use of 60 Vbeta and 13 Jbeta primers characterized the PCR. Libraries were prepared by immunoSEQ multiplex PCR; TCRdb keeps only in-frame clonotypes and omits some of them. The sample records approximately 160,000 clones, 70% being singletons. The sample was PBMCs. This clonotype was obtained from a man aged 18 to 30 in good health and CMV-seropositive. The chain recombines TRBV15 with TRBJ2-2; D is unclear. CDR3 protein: CATSSYGWPTNTGELFF. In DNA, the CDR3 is TGTGCCACCAGCTCTTATGGTTGGCCAACGAACACCGGGGAGCTGTTTTTT.